This T cell receptor (beta chain) originates from a study of blood T cells in healthy people across ages. The CDR3 is 19 residues long. V lost 0 bases and J lost 3; bases outside the gene matches: 17. Germline values: CDR1 SGHTA, CDR2 FQGTGA. In this sample, this clonotype turned up once. The use of a sample-barcoded 5' primer and a J-beta primer mix characterized a second PCR of about 7 to 12 cycles. MiXCR was run by TCRdb on the 5' RACE reads, yielding one entry per CDR3 protein. This table has 800,000 to 950,000 distinct CDR3 sequences, around 46% appearing once. The chain uses TRBV7-3 and TRBJ2-7; 7 bases map to TRBD2. Sequencing was carried out using blood. The clonotype comes from a man aged 30-40 years in good health. The CDR3 sequence is CASSLTRDYRPPANYEQYF. DNA for the CDR3: TGTGCCAGCAGCTTAACGAGGGACTATCGGCCTCCCGCAAACTACGAGCAGTACTTC.